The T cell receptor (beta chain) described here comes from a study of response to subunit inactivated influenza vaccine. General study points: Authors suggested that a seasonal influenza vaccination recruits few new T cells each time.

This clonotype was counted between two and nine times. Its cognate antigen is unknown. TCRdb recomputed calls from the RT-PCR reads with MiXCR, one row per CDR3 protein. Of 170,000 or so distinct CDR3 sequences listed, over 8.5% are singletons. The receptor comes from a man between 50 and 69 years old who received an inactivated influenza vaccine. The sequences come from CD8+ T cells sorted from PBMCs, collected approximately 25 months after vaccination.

The CDR3 protein is CASSEGQGNYDTQYF. DNA for the CDR3: TGCGCCAGCAGTGAGGGACAGGGAAATTACGATACGCAGTATTTT. The chain is built from TRBV10-2 and TRBJ2-3, with 8 nucleotides matching TRBD1. CDR1 is WSHSY, CDR2 SAAADI, per germline. Germline trimming cut 2 bases from V and 6 bases from J; bases unmatched to any gene: 7. CDR3 length equals 15 residues.